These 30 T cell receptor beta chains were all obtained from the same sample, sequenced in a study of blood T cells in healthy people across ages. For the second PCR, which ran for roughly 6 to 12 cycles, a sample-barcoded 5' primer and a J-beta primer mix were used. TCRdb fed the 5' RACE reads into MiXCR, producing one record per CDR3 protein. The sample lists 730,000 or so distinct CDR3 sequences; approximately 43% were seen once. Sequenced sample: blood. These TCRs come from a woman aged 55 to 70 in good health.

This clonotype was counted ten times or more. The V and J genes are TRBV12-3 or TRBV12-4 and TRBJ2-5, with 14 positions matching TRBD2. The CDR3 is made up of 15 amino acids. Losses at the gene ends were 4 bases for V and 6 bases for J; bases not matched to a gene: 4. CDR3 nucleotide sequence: TGTGCCAGCAGTTCCAGGACTAGCGGGGGGCAGACCCAGTACTTC. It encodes CASSSRTSGGQTQYF.

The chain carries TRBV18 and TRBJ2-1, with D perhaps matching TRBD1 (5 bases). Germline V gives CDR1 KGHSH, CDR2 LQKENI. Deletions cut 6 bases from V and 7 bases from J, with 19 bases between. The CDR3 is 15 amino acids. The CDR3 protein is CASSLAQGPRNEQFF. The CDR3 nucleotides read TGTGCCAGCTCTCTCGCCCAGGGTCCGCGGAATGAGCAGTTCTTC.

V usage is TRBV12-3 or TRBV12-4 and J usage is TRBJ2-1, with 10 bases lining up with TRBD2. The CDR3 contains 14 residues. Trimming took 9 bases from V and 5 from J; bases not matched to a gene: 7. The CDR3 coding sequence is TGTGCCAGTAGCCTAGCGGGAGCTCACAATGAGCAGTTCTTC. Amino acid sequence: CASSLAGAHNEQFF.

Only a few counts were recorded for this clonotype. The DNA of the CDR3 is TGCGCCAGCAGCTTGCGGCTTGCGCTCACTTCCAATGAGCAGTTCTTC. Its translation: CASSLRLALTSNEQFF. The genes are TRBV5-1 and TRBJ2-1; D is uncertain. V lost 1 base and J 6 bases, leaving 17 bases between the germline ends. Germline lookup yields CDR1 SGHRS and CDR2 YFSETQ. There are 16 residues in the CDR3.

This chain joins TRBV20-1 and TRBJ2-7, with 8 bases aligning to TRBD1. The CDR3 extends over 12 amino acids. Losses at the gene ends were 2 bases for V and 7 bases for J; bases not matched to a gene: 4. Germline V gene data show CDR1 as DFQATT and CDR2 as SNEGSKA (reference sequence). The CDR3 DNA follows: TGCAGTGCTAGACAGGGGGCTAATGAGCAGTACTTC. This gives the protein CSARQGANEQYF.

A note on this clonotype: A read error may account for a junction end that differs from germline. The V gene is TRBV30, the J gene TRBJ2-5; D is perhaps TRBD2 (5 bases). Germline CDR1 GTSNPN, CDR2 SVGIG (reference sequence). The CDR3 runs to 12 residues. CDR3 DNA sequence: TGTGCCGGGAGTGTACCCAGAGAGACCCAGTACTTC. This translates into CAGSVPRETQYF.

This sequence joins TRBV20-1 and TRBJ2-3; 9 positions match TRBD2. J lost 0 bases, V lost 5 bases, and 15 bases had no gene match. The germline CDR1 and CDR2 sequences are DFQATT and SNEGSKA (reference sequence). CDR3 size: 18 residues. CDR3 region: CSAPGTSRSRASTDTQYF. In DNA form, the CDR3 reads TGCAGTGCTCCCGGGACTAGCAGGAGCCGAGCTAGCACAGATACGCAGTATTTT.

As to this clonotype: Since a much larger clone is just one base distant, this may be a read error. The CDR3 spells CASSAPGRTEAFF. DNA for the CDR3: TGTGCCAGCAGCGCCCCAGGGAGGACTGAAGCTTTCTTT. The chain employs TRBV7-3 and TRBJ1-1; possibly TRBD1 for D (5 bases). V was pared by 5 bases and J by 5 bases, with 12 bases between. In germline, CDR1 is SGHTA, CDR2 FQGTGA. The CDR3 has 13 residues.

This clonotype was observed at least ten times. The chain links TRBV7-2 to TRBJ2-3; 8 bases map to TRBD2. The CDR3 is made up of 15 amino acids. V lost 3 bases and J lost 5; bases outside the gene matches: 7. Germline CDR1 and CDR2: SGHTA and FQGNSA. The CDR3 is CASSFKAGEGDTQYF. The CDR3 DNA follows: TGTGCCAGCAGCTTTAAAGCGGGAGAGGGAGATACGCAGTATTTT.

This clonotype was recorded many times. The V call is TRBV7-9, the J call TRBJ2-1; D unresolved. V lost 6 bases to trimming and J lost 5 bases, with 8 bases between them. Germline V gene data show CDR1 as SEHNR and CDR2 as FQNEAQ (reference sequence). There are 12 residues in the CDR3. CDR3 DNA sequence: TGTGCCAGCAGTCTTAGTGACAATGAGCAGTTCTTC. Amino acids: CASSLSDNEQFF.

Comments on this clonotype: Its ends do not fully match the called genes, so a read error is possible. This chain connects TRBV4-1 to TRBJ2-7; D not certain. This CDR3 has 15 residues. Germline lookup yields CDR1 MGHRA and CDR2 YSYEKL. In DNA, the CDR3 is TGCGCCAGCAGCCAAGAGGCCGGGTACGGCTACGAGCAGTACTTT. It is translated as CASSQEAGYGYEQYF.

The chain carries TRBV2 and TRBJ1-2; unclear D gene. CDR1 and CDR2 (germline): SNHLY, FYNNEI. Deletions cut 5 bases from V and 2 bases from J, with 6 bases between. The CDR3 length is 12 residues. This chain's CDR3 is CASSPSNYGYTF. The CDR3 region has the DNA TGTGCCAGCAGTCCATCCAACTATGGCTACACCTTC.

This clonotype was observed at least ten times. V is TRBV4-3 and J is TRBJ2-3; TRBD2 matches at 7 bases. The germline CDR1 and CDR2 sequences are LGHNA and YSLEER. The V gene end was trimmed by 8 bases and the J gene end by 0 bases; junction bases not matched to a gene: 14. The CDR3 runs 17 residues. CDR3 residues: CASWASGRQPSTDTQYF. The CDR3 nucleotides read TGCGCCAGCTGGGCTAGCGGACGCCAGCCTAGCACAGATACGCAGTATTTT.

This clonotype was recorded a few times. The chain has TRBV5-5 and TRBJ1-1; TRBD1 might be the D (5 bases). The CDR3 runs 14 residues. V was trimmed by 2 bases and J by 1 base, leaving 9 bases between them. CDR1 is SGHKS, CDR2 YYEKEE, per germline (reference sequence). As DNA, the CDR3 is TGTGCCAGCAGCTTTCTCGGGGCGAACACTGAAGCTTTCTTT. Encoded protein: CASSFLGANTEAFF.

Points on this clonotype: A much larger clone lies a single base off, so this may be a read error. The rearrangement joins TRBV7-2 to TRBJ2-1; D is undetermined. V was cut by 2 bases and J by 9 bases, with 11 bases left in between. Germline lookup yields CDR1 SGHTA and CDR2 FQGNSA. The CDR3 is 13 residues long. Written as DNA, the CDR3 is TGTGCCAGCAGCTTACATGGCCCTGGTGAGCAGTTCTTC. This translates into CASSLHGPGEQFF.

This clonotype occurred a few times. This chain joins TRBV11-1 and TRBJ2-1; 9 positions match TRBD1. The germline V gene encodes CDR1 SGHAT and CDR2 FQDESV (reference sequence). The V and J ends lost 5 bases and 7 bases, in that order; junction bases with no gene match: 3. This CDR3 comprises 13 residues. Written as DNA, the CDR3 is TGTGCCAGCAGCCGACAGGGGGAAAATGAGCAGTTCTTC. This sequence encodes CASSRQGENEQFF.

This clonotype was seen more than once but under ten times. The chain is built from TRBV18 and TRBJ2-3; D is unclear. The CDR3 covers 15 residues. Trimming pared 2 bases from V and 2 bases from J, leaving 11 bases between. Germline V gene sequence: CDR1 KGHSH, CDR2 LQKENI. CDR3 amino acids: CASSPSTPSTDTQYF. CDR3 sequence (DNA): TGTGCCAGCTCACCATCCACACCGTCCACAGATACGCAGTATTTT.

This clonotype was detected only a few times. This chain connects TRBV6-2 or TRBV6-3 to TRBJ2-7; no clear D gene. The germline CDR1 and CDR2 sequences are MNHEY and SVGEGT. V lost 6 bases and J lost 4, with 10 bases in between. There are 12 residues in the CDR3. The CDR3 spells CASREVSYEQYF. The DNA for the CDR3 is TGTGCCAGCAGAGAGGTTAGTTACGAGCAGTACTTC.

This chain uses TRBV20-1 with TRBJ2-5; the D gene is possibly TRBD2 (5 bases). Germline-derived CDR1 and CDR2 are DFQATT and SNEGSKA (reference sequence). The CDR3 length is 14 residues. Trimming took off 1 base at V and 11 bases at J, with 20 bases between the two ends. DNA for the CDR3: TGCAGTGCTAGAGGGCCGACTGCGAGGGATGAGCAGTACTTC. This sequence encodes CSARGPTARDEQYF.

CDR3 coding DNA: TGTGCCAGCAGCCAAGGACCTCGACTCTACGAGCAGTACTTC. The encoded protein is CASSQGPRLYEQYF. The rearrangement uses TRBV3-1 and TRBJ2-7; D remains ambiguous. The V end was cut by 1 base, the J end by 3 bases, with 10 bases between. Germline CDR1 is LGHDT and CDR2 is YNNKEL (reference sequence). There are 14 residues in the CDR3.

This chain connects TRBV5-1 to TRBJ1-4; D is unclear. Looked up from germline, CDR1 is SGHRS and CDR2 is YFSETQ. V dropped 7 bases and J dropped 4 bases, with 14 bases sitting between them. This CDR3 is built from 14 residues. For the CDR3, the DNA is TGCGCCAGCGCTTCGGAACCTCGTAATGAAAAACTGTTTTTT. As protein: CASASEPRNEKLFF.

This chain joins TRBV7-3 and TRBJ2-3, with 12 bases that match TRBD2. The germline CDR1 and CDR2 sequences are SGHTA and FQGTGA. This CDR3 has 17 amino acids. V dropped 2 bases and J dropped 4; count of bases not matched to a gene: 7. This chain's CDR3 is CASSLGPLAGGADTQYF. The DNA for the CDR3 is TGTGCCAGCAGCTTAGGCCCCCTAGCGGGGGGGGCAGATACGCAGTATTTT.

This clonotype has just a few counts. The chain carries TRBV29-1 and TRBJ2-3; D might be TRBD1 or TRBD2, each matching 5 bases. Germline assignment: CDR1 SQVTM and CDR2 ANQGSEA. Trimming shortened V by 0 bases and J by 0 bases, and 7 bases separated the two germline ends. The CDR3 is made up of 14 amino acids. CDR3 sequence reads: CSVEEGDSTDTQYF. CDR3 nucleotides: TGCAGCGTTGAAGAGGGGGACAGCACAGATACGCAGTATTTT.

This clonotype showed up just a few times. The CDR3 is CASSQDLYRPPEAFF. CDR3 nucleotides: TGCGCCAGCAGCCAAGATCTTTACAGGCCCCCTGAAGCTTTCTTT. The chain employs TRBV4-1 and TRBJ1-1; D might be TRBD1 (5 bases). Trimming removed 0 bases at V and 6 bases at J, with 14 bases between. CDR3 size: 15 residues. Germline CDR1 reads MGHRA; CDR2 reads YSYEKL.

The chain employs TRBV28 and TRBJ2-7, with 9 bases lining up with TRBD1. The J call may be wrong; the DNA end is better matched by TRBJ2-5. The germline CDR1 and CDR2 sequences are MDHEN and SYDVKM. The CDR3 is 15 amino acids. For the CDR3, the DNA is TGTGCCAGCAGTTTGGGGACAGGGTTTCCAGAGACCCAGTACTTC. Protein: CASSLGTGFPETQYF.

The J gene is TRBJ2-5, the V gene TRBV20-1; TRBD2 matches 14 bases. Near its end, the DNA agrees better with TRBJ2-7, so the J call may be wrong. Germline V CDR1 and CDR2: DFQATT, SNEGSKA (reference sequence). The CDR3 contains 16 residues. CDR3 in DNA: TGCAGTGCCTCGACTAGCGGGAGGGCCGCTGACTACGAGCAGTACTTC. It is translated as CSASTSGRAADYEQYF.

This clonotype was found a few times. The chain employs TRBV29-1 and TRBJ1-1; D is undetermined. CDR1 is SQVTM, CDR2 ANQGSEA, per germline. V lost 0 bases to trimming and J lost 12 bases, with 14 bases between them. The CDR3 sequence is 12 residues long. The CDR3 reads CSVEDLGSRSFF. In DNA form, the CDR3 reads TGCAGCGTTGAAGATTTAGGTTCCAGATCTTTCTTT.

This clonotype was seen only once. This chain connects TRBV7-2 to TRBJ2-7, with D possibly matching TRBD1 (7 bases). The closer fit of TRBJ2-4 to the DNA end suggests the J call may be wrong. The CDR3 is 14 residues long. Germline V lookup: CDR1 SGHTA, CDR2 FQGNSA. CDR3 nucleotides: TGTGCCAGCAGCACCGTGACAGGGAGGAACATTCAGTACTTC. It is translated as CASSTVTGRNIQYF.

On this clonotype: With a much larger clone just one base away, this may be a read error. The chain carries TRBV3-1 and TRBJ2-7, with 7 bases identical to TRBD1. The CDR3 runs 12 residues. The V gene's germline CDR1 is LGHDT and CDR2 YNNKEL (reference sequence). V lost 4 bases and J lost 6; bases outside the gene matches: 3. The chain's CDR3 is CASSPTGLEQYF. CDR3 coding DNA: TGTGCCAGCAGCCCGACAGGGCTCGAGCAGTACTTC.

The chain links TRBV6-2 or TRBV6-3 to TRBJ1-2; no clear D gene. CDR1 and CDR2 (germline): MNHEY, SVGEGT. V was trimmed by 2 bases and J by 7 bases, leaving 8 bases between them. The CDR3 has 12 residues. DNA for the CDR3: TGTGCCAGCAGTTACCCCGGTGGTGGCTACACCTTC. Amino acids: CASSYPGGGYTF.